These 30 T cell receptor beta chains share one sample of origin, sequenced in a study of control samples from healthy donors and cancer patients (TCRdb year 2020). The receptor library was made with the immunoSEQ multiplex PCR assay. TCRdb retrieved this table from immuneACCESS and kept in-frame rearrangements only. Not all clones are present; in checked studies, unresolved V genes account for under half, and no reason is known for the remainder. This sample has about 150,000 clones in its table, and around 94% of those were observed once. Around 1.3% of the sample belongs to the ten largest clones. Specimen: blood. The source of these receptors is a woman under 30 in good health.

CDR3 nucleotide sequence: TGTGCCAGCAGTCTGGGGATCAATGAGCAGTTCTTC. This gives the protein CASSLGINEQFF. The chain employs TRBV28 and TRBJ2-1; no definite D call. CDR3 length: 12 residues. With 5 bases removed from V and 6 bases from J, the gap between germline ends came to 8 bases. In germline, CDR1 is MDHEN, CDR2 SYDVKM.

V gene TRBV11-3 combines with J gene TRBJ2-7; D is undetermined. The length of the CDR3 is 14 residues. V was shortened by 1 base and J by 2 bases, with 9 bases between the two germline ends. Germline V lookup: CDR1 SGHNT, CDR2 YENEEA. CDR3 in amino acids: CASSLAEATYEQYF. Here the CDR3 DNA reads TGTGCCAGCAGCTTAGCCGAGGCAACCTACGAGCAGTACTTC.

The J gene is TRBJ1-1, the V gene TRBV5-6, with 8 bases lining up with TRBD1. Trimming at V came to 4 bases and at J to 6 bases, leaving 11 bases not matched to a gene. Germline lookup yields CDR1 SGHDT and CDR2 YYEEEE. This CDR3 contains 15 residues. The CDR3 region has the DNA TGTGCCAGCAGCGCTACCATACAGGGGGGGTCTGAAGCTTTCTTT. Protein sequence: CASSATIQGGSEAFF.

This chain joins TRBV13 and TRBJ1-1; no reliable D call. Between the trimmed V and J ends, which lost 1 base and 0 bases, there was a span of 9 bases. Germline CDR1 PRHDT, CDR2 FYEKMQ (reference sequence). This CDR3 contains 15 residues. CDR3 DNA sequence: TGTGCCAGCAGCTTAGTTCCAGTAATGAACACTGAAGCTTTCTTT. Encoded protein: CASSLVPVMNTEAFF.

The chain combines TRBV18 with TRBJ1-1; D remains unclear. This CDR3 has 15 amino acids. The V gene's germline CDR1 is KGHSH and CDR2 LQKENI. Trimming cost V 0 bases and J 0 bases, with 8 bases left between them. CDR3 nucleotides: TGTGCCAGCTCACCACCGGGAGCGTTGAACACTGAAGCTTTCTTT. This gives the protein CASSPPGALNTEAFF.

The chain employs TRBV19 and TRBJ1-3; 10 nucleotides match TRBD1. The CDR3 spans 18 residues. V was clipped by 4 bases and J by 0 bases; unmatched bases: 9. Germline CDR1 and CDR2: LNHDA and SQIVND (reference sequence). CDR3 sequence (DNA): TGTGCCAGTAGTACAGCACGGACAGGGGGAAGCTCTGGAAACACCATATATTTT. Translating it yields CASSTARTGGSSGNTIYF.

The J gene is TRBJ1-1, the V gene TRBV9; a weak D match, TRBD1 (6 bases). Germline CDR1 is SGDLS and CDR2 is YYNGEE. V gave up 1 base and J gave up 4 bases, with 14 bases separating them. The CDR3 length is 15 residues. CDR3 nucleotide sequence: TGTGCCAGCAGCGTATCGGCAGGGACAATCACTGAAGCTTTCTTT. It codes for CASSVSAGTITEAFF. Full variable domain (outside the CDR3, taken from reference TRBV9 and TRBJ1-1): DSGVTQTPKHLITATGQRVTLRCSPRSGDLSVYWYQQSLDQGLQFLIQYYNGEERAKGNILERFSAQQFPDLHSELNLSSLELGDSALYFCASSVSAGTITEAFFGQGTRLTVV.

The chain combines TRBV29-1 with TRBJ1-1, with D unclear. Trimming pared 0 bases from V and 1 base from J, leaving 9 bases between. This CDR3 has 14 amino acids. Germline loops: CDR1 SQVTM, CDR2 ANQGSEA. CDR3 amino acids: CSVEEAGTNTEAFF. CDR3 coding DNA: TGCAGCGTTGAAGAGGCGGGCACGAACACTGAAGCTTTCTTT.

Only one count was recorded for this clone. This chain joins TRBV11-2 and TRBJ2-6, with no clear D. The CDR3 contains 13 residues. Germline V gene sequence: CDR1 SGHAT, CDR2 FQNNGV. Trimming took off 1 base at V and 7 bases at J, with 5 bases between the two ends. The CDR3 here is CASSLGRANVLTF. As DNA, the CDR3 is TGTGCCAGCAGCTTAGGACGCGCCAACGTCCTGACTTTC.

The chain is built from TRBV11-3 and TRBJ2-7, with 7 nucleotides matching TRBD1. Germline loops: CDR1 SGHNT, CDR2 YENEEA. The CDR3 has 13 amino acids. The V segment lost 6 bases and the J segment 4 bases; nucleotides outside the gene matches: 6. The CDR3 region is CASSTGAAYEQYF. CDR3 in DNA: TGTGCCAGCAGTACAGGGGCCGCTTACGAGCAGTACTTC. The variable domain in full, with the rest retrieved from reference TRBV11-3 and TRBJ2-7, is EAGVVQSPRYKIIEKKQPVAFWCNPISGHNTLYWYLQNLGQGPELLIRYENEEAVDDSQLPKDRFSAERLKGVDSTLKIQPAELGDSAVYLCASSTGAAYEQYFGPGTRLTVT.

The chain recombines TRBV11-2 with TRBJ2-7, with 10 nucleotides matching TRBD1. The CDR3 length is 14 residues. With 1 base clipped from V and 7 bases from J, the junction kept 4 bases outside the gene matches. Germline CDR1 is SGHAT and CDR2 is FQNNGV. CDR3 loop: CASSLGGTGEEQYF. In nucleotides, the CDR3 is TGTGCCAGCAGCTTAGGGGGGACAGGGGAAGAGCAGTACTTC.

On this clone itself: One base away lies a much larger clone, so this may be a sequencing read error. The chain has TRBV12-3 or TRBV12-4 and TRBJ1-2; no firm D call. The CDR3 has 12 residues. The CDR3 sequence is CANSLQTYGYTF. CDR3 nucleotides: TGTGCCAACAGTCTCCAGACGTATGGCTACACCTTC.

The gene calls are TRBV25-1 and TRBJ1-2; 9 nucleotides match TRBD1. CDR3 size: 12 residues. Germline V gene data show CDR1 as MGHDK and CDR2 as SYGVNS. The V gene end was trimmed by 6 bases and the J gene end by 8 bases; junction bases not matched to a gene: 4. Written as DNA, the CDR3 is TGTGCCAGCAGACAGGGGGCAGGAGGCTACACCTTC. It encodes CASRQGAGGYTF.

This chain connects TRBV7-2 to TRBJ1-2; D remains unclear. The V gene's germline CDR1 is SGHTA and CDR2 FQGNSA. The CDR3 contains 14 residues. Trimming took off 1 base at V and 0 bases at J, with 6 bases between the two ends. The CDR3 DNA is TGTGCCAGCAGCTTAGTCCCCACTAACTATGGCTACACCTTC. Translated, it gives CASSLVPTNYGYTF.

The gene calls are TRBV28 and TRBJ2-7; D ambiguous. This CDR3 region has 12 residues. V lost 2 bases, J lost 6 bases, and 8 bases lay in between. CDR1 and CDR2 from the germline V gene are MDHEN and SYDVKM. The CDR3 bases are TGTGCCAGCAGTTTAGGGTCCGGCGAGCAGTACTTC. This codes for CASSLGSGEQYF.

In its sample, this clone was seen many times. This rearrangement joins TRBV4-2 to TRBJ1-2; D possibly corresponds to TRBD1 (5 bases). V gave up 4 bases and J gave up 5 bases, with 20 bases separating them. CDR3 length equals 16 residues. The germline V gene has CDR1 LGHNA and CDR2 YNFKEQ. This CDR3 is CASSPAGEGRKYGYTF. CDR3 DNA: TGTGCCAGCAGCCCAGCGGGGGAGGGCAGAAAATATGGCTACACCTTC.

The chain carries TRBV6-2 or TRBV6-3 and TRBJ2-7; 13 bases line up with TRBD2. CDR3 length equals 15 residues. Germline CDR1 MNHEY, CDR2 SVGEGT. Trimming removed 5 bases from V and 6 bases from J; junction bases left unmatched: 7. Here the CDR3 reads CASSRLAGGIGEQYF. DNA for the CDR3: TGTGCCAGCAGTCGACTAGCGGGAGGAATTGGCGAGCAGTACTTC.

J is TRBJ1-5 and V is TRBV27, with no clear D. From germline, CDR1 is MNHEY and CDR2 SMNVEV (reference sequence). The CDR3 covers 14 residues. The V end was cut by 5 bases, the J end by 1 base, with 9 bases between. The CDR3 sequence is CASSTGSSNQPQHF. CDR3 in DNA: TGTGCCAGCAGTACCGGGAGCAGCAATCAGCCCCAGCATTTT.

The chain employs TRBV5-4 and TRBJ2-3; D gene unclear. The CDR3 totals 14 residues. Germline-derived CDR1 and CDR2 are SGHNT and YYREEE (reference sequence). The V end was cut by 2 bases, the J end by 0 bases, with 7 bases between. The CDR3 coding sequence is TGTGCCAGCAGCTTAATTCGAAGCACAGATACGCAGTATTTT. It yields the protein CASSLIRSTDTQYF.

J is TRBJ2-3 and V is TRBV21-1; the table's D gene call, TRBD2, was not cross checked with the DNA. TRBV21-1 is an annotated pseudogene. The CDR3 is 15 amino acids. CDR3 DNA: TGTGCCAGCAGCAAGGGCGGGGCATCTGCAGATACGCAGTATTTT. This translates into CASSKGGASADTQYF.

The rearrangement uses TRBV2 and TRBJ2-6; D possibly corresponds to TRBD2 (6 bases). The CDR3 has 14 residues. V was clipped by 9 bases and J by 3 bases, with 12 bases between them. The germline V gene encodes CDR1 SNHLY and CDR2 FYNNEI. CDR3 sequence reads: CASRRDRGANVLTF. DNA for the CDR3: TGTGCCAGTAGGAGGGATCGTGGGGCCAACGTCCTGACTTTC.

The chain links TRBV7-2 to TRBJ1-5; D call uncertain. Per germline, CDR1 SGHTA and CDR2 FQGNSA. The V end was cut by 1 base, the J end by 7 bases, with 14 bases between. There are 15 residues in the CDR3. The CDR3 protein is CASSLGGGSGQPQHF. CDR3 DNA sequence: TGTGCCAGCAGCTTAGGTGGAGGATCCGGGCAGCCCCAGCATTTT.

This clone has just one count. The chain is built from TRBV4-1 and TRBJ2-7; D remains unclear. From germline, CDR1 is MGHRA and CDR2 YSYEKL. V lost 0 bases and J 3 bases, leaving 12 bases between the germline ends. This CDR3 is 15 amino acids long. The CDR3, as DNA: TGCGCCAGCAGCCAAGAATCGTCGCCGATCTACGAGCAGTACTTC. Translated, it gives CASSQESSPIYEQYF.

The CDR3 sequence is CASSYEAYQETQYF. The CDR3 DNA follows: TGTGCCAGCAGTTACGAGGCATACCAAGAGACCCAGTACTTC. The rearrangement links TRBV6-2 or TRBV6-3 to TRBJ2-5; D gene uncertain. In germline, CDR1 is MNHEY, CDR2 SVGEGT. V lost 2 bases and J 0 bases, leaving 7 bases between the germline ends. This CDR3 has 14 amino acids.

This chain connects TRBV7-3 to TRBJ2-3; 9 bases line up with TRBD2. J lost 8 bases, V lost 4 bases, and 10 bases had no gene match. CDR1 is SGHTA, CDR2 FQGTGA, per germline. The CDR3 spans 15 residues. CDR3 sequence (DNA): TGTGCCAGCAGCTCCTTAGCGGGGGCTGAGGGTACGCAGTATTTT. Protein: CASSSLAGAEGTQYF.

The genes are TRBV27 and TRBJ2-1, with 12 bases that match TRBD2. The CDR3 has 15 amino acids. Trimming at V came to 2 bases and at J to 9 bases, leaving 5 bases not matched to a gene. The germline CDR1 and CDR2 sequences are MNHEY and SMNVEV (reference sequence). CDR3 protein: CASSLGGLAGLEQFF. The CDR3 nucleotides are TGTGCCAGCAGTTTAGGTGGACTAGCGGGACTTGAGCAGTTCTTC.

The chain joins TRBV28 to TRBJ1-2; D possibly corresponds to TRBD1 (5 bases). Germline V gene data show CDR1 as MDHEN and CDR2 as SYDVKM. Trimming stripped 8 bases from V and 6 bases from J, with 19 bases between. This CDR3 comprises 14 residues. Written as DNA, the CDR3 is TGTGCCAGCGGAATTAGGGGCCGCTTCGATGGCTACACCTTC. Translation: CASGIRGRFDGYTF.

The chain recombines TRBV28 with TRBJ1-2; D remains ambiguous. Germline V lookup: CDR1 MDHEN, CDR2 SYDVKM. With 10 bases removed from V and 5 bases from J, the gap between germline ends came to 14 bases. The CDR3 spans 12 residues. The CDR3 protein is CAILDVEYGYTF. The CDR3, as DNA: TGTGCCATCCTGGACGTAGAATATGGCTACACCTTC.

This chain uses TRBV10-2 with TRBJ1-5; 9 nucleotides align to TRBD1. Per germline, CDR1 WSHSY and CDR2 SAAADI. The length of the CDR3 is 15 residues. Trimming cost V 4 bases and J 6 bases; bases outside gene matches: 7. The DNA of the CDR3 is TGCGCCAGCAGTGGAAAGACAGGGGGTAGTCAGCCCCAGCATTTT. This translates into CASSGKTGGSQPQHF.

The chain has TRBV7-2 and TRBJ1-4; D may be TRBD1 (6 bases). The V end lost 3 bases, the J end lost 3 bases, and 11 bases lay between the germline ends. This CDR3 region has 15 residues. Germline assignment: CDR1 SGHTA and CDR2 FQGNSA. The CDR3 is CASSFLGAANEKLFF. In nucleotides, the CDR3 is TGTGCCAGCAGCTTCTTGGGGGCCGCTAATGAAAAACTGTTTTTT.